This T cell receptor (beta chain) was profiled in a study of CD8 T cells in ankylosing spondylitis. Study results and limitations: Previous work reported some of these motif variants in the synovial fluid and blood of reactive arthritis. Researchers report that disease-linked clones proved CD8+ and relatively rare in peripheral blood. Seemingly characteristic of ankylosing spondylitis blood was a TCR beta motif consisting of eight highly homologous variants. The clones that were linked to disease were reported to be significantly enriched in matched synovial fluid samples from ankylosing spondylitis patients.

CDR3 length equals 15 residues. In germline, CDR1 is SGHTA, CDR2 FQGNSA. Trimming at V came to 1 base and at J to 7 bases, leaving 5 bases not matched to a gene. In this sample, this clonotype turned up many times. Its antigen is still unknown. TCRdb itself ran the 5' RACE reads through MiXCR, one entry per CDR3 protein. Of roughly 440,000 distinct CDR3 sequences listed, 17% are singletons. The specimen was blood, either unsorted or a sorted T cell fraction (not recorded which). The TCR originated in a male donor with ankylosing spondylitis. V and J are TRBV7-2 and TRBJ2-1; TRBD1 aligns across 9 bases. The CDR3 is CASSLETGGPNEQFF. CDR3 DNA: TGTGCCAGCAGCTTAGAGACAGGGGGACCGAATGAGCAGTTCTTC.